This passage covers 16 T cell receptor beta chains from one sample sequenced in a study of siplizumab effects on memory and regulatory T cells. Using immunoSEQ multiplex PCR, the repertoire was profiled, and TCRdb retains in-frame clones only, with some absent. The sample has about 82,000 clones, approximately 86% seen once; the top ten hold 1.5%. Source material: Tregs sorted from blood. The receptors were gathered from a human donor in good health.

The V gene is TRBV6-5, the J gene TRBJ2-2; the D gene could be TRBD1 or TRBD2 (5 bases each). In germline, CDR1 is MNHEY, CDR2 SVGAGI. Trimming cost V 5 bases and J 1 base, with 11 bases left between them. The CDR3 has 15 residues. The CDR3 DNA follows: TGTGCCAGCAGTAAGGGGACGGTGAACACCGGGGAGCTGTTTTTT. Translating gives CASSKGTVNTGELFF.

This CDR3 reads CASKGEQYF. The CDR3 DNA follows: TGTGCCAGCAAGGGCGAGCAGTACTTC. The rearrangement links TRBV6-4 to TRBJ2-7; D is undetermined. This CDR3 region has 9 residues. Trimming took 7 bases from V and 6 from J, leaving 4 bases between them. CDR1 MRHNA and CDR2 SNTAGT come from the germline V gene.

CDR3 protein: CASSPDRAYGYTF. The CDR3, as DNA: TGTGCCAGCAGCCCAGACAGGGCCTATGGCTACACCTTC. The genes are TRBV9 and TRBJ1-2; 7 bases fit TRBD1. Germline assignment: CDR1 SGDLS and CDR2 YYNGEE. Unmatched junction bases numbered 4, after V lost 4 bases and J lost 4 bases. The CDR3 has 13 amino acids.

The chain joins TRBV29-1 to TRBJ1-6; 9 nucleotides agree with TRBD1. V lost 7 bases to trimming and J lost 7 bases; unmatched junction nucleotides: 11. The CDR3 covers 15 residues. Per germline, CDR1 SQVTM and CDR2 ANQGSEA. CDR3 sequence reads: CSAQSGTGLNSPLHF. The CDR3 nucleotides are TGCAGCGCCCAGTCCGGGACAGGGCTGAATTCACCCCTCCACTTT. Together with reference TRBV29-1 and TRBJ1-6, the CDR3 gives the full variable domain: SAVISQKPSRDICQRGTSLTIQCQVDSQVTMMFWYRQQPGQSLTLIATANQGSEATYESGFVIDKFPISRPNLTFSTLTVSNMSPEDSSIYLCSAQSGTGLNSPLHFGNGTRLTVT.

This clone was counted once. V and J are TRBV5-1 and TRBJ1-1; D uncertain. This CDR3 contains 12 residues. Per the germline V gene, CDR1 is SGHRS and CDR2 is YFSETQ. The germline V and J ends were trimmed by 0 bases and 8 bases, with 8 bases remaining between them. This chain's CDR3 is CASSLGTKEAFF. Here the CDR3 DNA reads TGCGCCAGCAGCTTGGGTACTAAAGAAGCTTTCTTT.

The chain is built from TRBV12-2 and TRBJ2-7. TRBV12-2 is annotated as a pseudogene. The CDR3 loop spans 13 amino acids. This chain's CDR3 is CASRRSGGPEQYF. The CDR3, as DNA: TGTGCAAGTCGCAGGAGTGGGGGGCCCGAGCAGTACTTC.

The CDR3 DNA sequence: TGTGCCAGCAGCCGGGGACAGGGGAATGGCTACACCTTC. It yields the protein CASSRGQGNGYTF. V usage is TRBV6-5 and J usage is TRBJ1-2; 10 bases fit TRBD1. CDR1 is MNHEY and CDR2 is SVGAGI in the germline V gene. This CDR3 has 13 amino acids. Germline trimming cut 6 bases from V and 6 bases from J; bases unmatched to any gene: 4.

The chain uses TRBV4-1 and TRBJ1-2; D unclear. Trimming took 1 base from V and 6 from J, leaving 15 bases between them. The germline CDR1 and CDR2 sequences are MGHRA and YSYEKL. The CDR3 runs to 15 residues. The CDR3 DNA follows: TGCGCCAGCAGCCAAGGCCGGGAGCCTGGACATGGCTACACCTTC. Translating it yields CASSQGREPGHGYTF.

The chain is built from TRBV4-3 and TRBJ1-1; no clear D. The CDR3 runs 13 residues. Trimming removed 1 base from V and 10 bases from J, with 13 bases in between. Germline V gives CDR1 LGHNA, CDR2 YSLEER. CDR3 DNA sequence: TGCGCCAGCAGCCAAGGTAACGGGAAAGGAGCTTTCTTT. Translated, it gives CASSQGNGKGAFF.

V usage is TRBV30 and J usage is TRBJ2-5; D not certain. Deletions cut 0 bases from V and 0 bases from J, with 2 bases between. This CDR3 comprises 12 residues. Germline V gene data show CDR1 as GTSNPN and CDR2 as SVGIG (reference sequence). CDR3 nucleotide sequence: TGTGCCTGGAGTGTACACCAAGAGACCCAGTACTTC. Translated, it gives CAWSVHQETQYF.

The J gene is TRBJ2-3, the V gene TRBV5-1, with TRBD2 as a possible D gene (6 bases). The CDR3 loop spans 14 amino acids. Germline V gene sequence: CDR1 SGHRS, CDR2 YFSETQ. The V and J ends lost 7 bases and 4 bases respectively, with 16 bases between them. CDR3 sequence: CASSPGLLADTQYF. The CDR3 DNA sequence: TGCGCCAGCTCTCCGGGACTCCTCGCAGATACGCAGTATTTT.

This clone has only a few counts. The DNA of the CDR3 is TGTGCCAGCAGCCCGGTCGGGCTGAACACTGAAGCTTTCTTT. Translating gives CASSPVGLNTEAFF. The rearrangement uses TRBV7-2 and TRBJ1-1; D call uncertain. The CDR3 covers 14 residues. V was clipped by 5 bases and J by 0 bases, with 10 bases between them. The V gene's germline CDR1 is SGHTA and CDR2 FQGNSA.

The chain employs TRBV7-8 and TRBJ2-2; D unresolved. V gave up 0 bases and J gave up 1 base, with 6 bases separating them. The germline V gene encodes CDR1 SGHVS and CDR2 FQNEAQ. CDR3 size: 15 residues. In DNA, the CDR3 is TGTGCCAGCAGCTTAGCGCTCGGGAACACCGGGGAGCTGTTTTTT. Its translation is CASSLALGNTGELFF.

The chain employs TRBV4-2 and TRBJ2-7; D unresolved. CDR1 LGHNA and CDR2 YNFKEQ come from the germline V gene. The V end was cut by 0 bases, the J end by 2 bases, with 2 bases between. The CDR3 has 12 residues. Written as DNA, the CDR3 is TGTGCCAGCAGCCAAGATACCTACGAGCAGTACTTC. Encoded protein: CASSQDTYEQYF.

The rearrangement joins TRBV10-3 to TRBJ2-7, with D perhaps TRBD1 or TRBD2 (7 bases each). V lost 4 bases to trimming and J lost 2 bases, with 15 bases between them. This CDR3 comprises 15 residues. The germline CDR1 and CDR2 sequences are ENHRY and SYGVKD. The CDR3 region has the DNA TGTGCCATCAGTGTGAACAGGGGAGGGACCTACGAGCAGTACTTC. Amino acids: CAISVNRGGTYEQYF.

The rearrangement links TRBV29-1 to TRBJ2-6, with D hard to call. Trimming removed 5 bases from V and 1 base from J, with 6 bases in between. This CDR3 has 13 amino acids. The germline V gene encodes CDR1 SQVTM and CDR2 ANQGSEA. CDR3 residues: CSVQLSGANVLTF. The CDR3 DNA sequence: TGCAGCGTTCAGCTTTCTGGGGCCAACGTCCTGACTTTC.